These 25 T cell receptor beta chains were sequenced from one sample in a study of T cell responses to AZD1222 COVID-19 vaccine. The table came from immunoSEQ multiplex PCR; TCRdb's copy has only in-frame clones and leaves some out. The profile shows about 120,000 clones, about nine tenths of them singletons. The sequencing here drew on peripheral blood, taken 28 days after the second AZD1222 dose. The receptors come from an adult who received the AZD1222 COVID-19 vaccine.

The genes are TRBV4-3 and TRBJ2-1; TRBD1 aligns across 8 bases. This CDR3 region has 15 residues. After removal of 1 base from V and 4 bases from J, the junction contained 3 bases not matched to a gene. Germline CDR1 reads LGHNA; CDR2 reads YSLEER. CDR3 loop: CASSQAGGVYNEQFF. The CDR3 DNA sequence: TGCGCCAGCAGCCAAGCAGGGGGCGTTTACAATGAGCAGTTCTTC.

This clone has only one observation. J is TRBJ2-3 and V is TRBV5-1, with 7 bases fitting TRBD1. In germline, CDR1 is SGHRS, CDR2 YFSETQ. Trimming took 4 bases from V and 2 from J; bases not matched to a gene: 10. The CDR3 length is 16 residues. The CDR3, as DNA: TGCGCCAGCAGCCCACTTACAGGGGAATCCACAGATACGCAGTATTTT. Protein product: CASSPLTGESTDTQYF.

This clone is a singleton in its sample. This sequence joins TRBV28 and TRBJ1-2; D perhaps matches TRBD1 (5 bases). The CDR3 totals 13 residues. Trimming removed 10 bases from V and 4 bases from J, with 16 bases in between. Germline V lookup: CDR1 MDHEN, CDR2 SYDVKM. The CDR3 region has the DNA TGTGCCACCAGGGACCCGGGGATCTATGGCTACACCTTC. Its protein product is CATRDPGIYGYTF.

This chain connects TRBV19 to TRBJ1-6, with D possibly TRBD1 on 6 matching bases. V lost 5 bases to trimming and J lost 5 bases, with 13 bases between them. CDR3 size: 15 residues. From germline, CDR1 is LNHDA and CDR2 SQIVND (reference sequence). CDR3 loop: CASSQSTGHNSPLHF. Written as DNA, the CDR3 is TGTGCCAGTAGTCAATCGACAGGCCATAATTCACCCCTCCACTTT.

This chain links TRBV28 with TRBJ1-3; D not resolved. The CDR3 length is 13 residues. Germline V gene lookup returns CDR1 MDHEN and CDR2 SYDVKM. Between the trimmed V and J ends, which lost 2 bases and 0 bases, there was a span of 2 bases. The CDR3 spells CASSLPSGNTIYF. The CDR3 DNA sequence: TGTGCCAGCAGTTTACCCTCTGGAAACACCATATATTTT.

The chain employs TRBV5-1 and TRBJ1-4, with no clear D. The CDR3 spans 14 residues. The ends were cut back, 4 bases at V and 4 bases at J, with 11 bases in the middle. Germline assignment: CDR1 SGHRS and CDR2 YFSETQ. The CDR3 bases are TGCGCCAGCAGCGCCGACGGAATTAATGAAAAACTGTTTTTT. Residues: CASSADGINEKLFF.

This rearrangement joins TRBV24-1 to TRBJ2-1, with TRBD2 identical over 13 bases. Germline-derived CDR1 and CDR2 are KGHDR and SFDVKD. V shed 4 bases and J 7 bases; nucleotides not matched to a gene: 6. This CDR3 region has 16 residues. CDR3 coding DNA: TGTGCCACCAGTGACCGACTAGCGGGGGGCCTAAATGAGCAGTTCTTC. Translating gives CATSDRLAGGLNEQFF.

The rearrangement uses TRBV5-1 and TRBJ2-5, with D hard to call. The CDR3 totals 14 residues. The V gene's germline CDR1 is SGHRS and CDR2 YFSETQ. V was shortened by 0 bases and J by 1 base, with 7 bases between the two germline ends. The CDR3 protein is CASSLAGPQETQYF. CDR3 nucleotide sequence: TGCGCCAGCAGCTTGGCGGGTCCCCAAGAGACCCAGTACTTC. Supplemented by reference TRBV5-1 and TRBJ2-5, the full variable domain reads KAGVTQTPRYLIKTRGQQVTLSCSPISGHRSVSWYQQTPGQGLQFLFEYFSETQRNKGNFPGRFSGRQFSNSRSEMNVSTLELGDSALYLCASSLAGPQETQYFGPGTRLLVL.

The chain couples TRBV6-5 to TRBJ1-1; a possible D gene is TRBD1 (6 bases). This CDR3 contains 16 residues. Germline-derived CDR1 and CDR2 are MNHEY and SVGAGI. Trimming took 0 bases from V and 1 from J, leaving 12 bases between them. The CDR3 is CASSYSTVRGNTEAFF. CDR3 DNA: TGTGCCAGCAGTTACTCGACGGTCAGGGGGAACACTGAAGCTTTCTTT.

J is TRBJ2-2 and V is TRBV24-1; 9 positions match TRBD2. The V segment lost 7 bases and the J segment 4 bases; nucleotides outside the gene matches: 9. Looked up from germline, CDR1 is KGHDR and CDR2 is SFDVKD. The CDR3 totals 16 residues. The CDR3 nucleotides read TGTGCCACCAGCTCCACTAGCGGGCCATTCACCGGGGAGCTGTTTTTT. Its translation: CATSSTSGPFTGELFF.

A single count supports this clone. The chain carries TRBV4-3 and TRBJ2-3; possibly TRBD1 for D (5 bases). Trimming removed 5 bases at V and 2 bases at J, with 11 bases between. From germline, CDR1 is LGHNA and CDR2 YSLEER. CDR3 length equals 14 residues. CDR3 residues: CASSGDSYTDTQYF. CDR3 DNA sequence: TGCGCCAGCAGCGGAGACAGTTACACAGATACGCAGTATTTT.

The gene calls are TRBV3-1 (or the pseudogene TRBV3-2) and TRBJ2-5, with 10 bases lining up with TRBD2. The germline gives CDR1 LGHDT, CDR2 YNNKEL (reference sequence). V lost 3 bases, J lost 3 bases, and 10 bases stayed unmatched. The CDR3 sequence is 17 residues long. The CDR3 region is CASSQRAGLAGEETQYF. The CDR3 DNA reads TGTGCCAGCAGCCAGCGGGCCGGGCTAGCGGGGGAAGAGACCCAGTACTTC.

The gene calls are TRBV5-1 and TRBJ2-7; tentatively, D is TRBD1 (5 bases). The CDR3 runs to 14 residues. V was trimmed by 0 bases and J by 5 bases, leaving 12 bases between them. Germline V gene lookup returns CDR1 SGHRS and CDR2 YFSETQ. The CDR3 spells CASSLEGLVDEQYF. In nucleotides, the CDR3 is TGCGCCAGCAGCTTGGAGGGGCTGGTCGACGAGCAGTACTTC.

Comments on this clone: The sample contains more than one DNA sequence encoding this CDR3. This chain joins TRBV3-1 (or the pseudogene TRBV3-2) and TRBJ1-1; D ambiguous. V gave up 3 bases and J gave up 0 bases, with 5 bases separating them. Germline CDR1 LGHDT, CDR2 YNNKEL (reference sequence). There are 13 residues in the CDR3. The CDR3 loop reads CASSQQVNTEAFF. The CDR3 bases are TGTGCCAGCAGCCAGCAAGTGAACACTGAAGCTTTCTTT.

This clone has more than one count but fewer than ten. The chain recombines TRBV19 with TRBJ1-3; D is unresolved. Germline V lookup: CDR1 LNHDA, CDR2 SQIVND (reference sequence). The CDR3 length is 15 residues. The V end was cut by 6 bases, the J end by 2 bases, with 14 bases between. The CDR3 region has the DNA TGTGCCAGTAGCGAAAGCGGATCGACTGGAAACACCATATATTTT. Amino acid sequence: CASSESGSTGNTIYF.

The chain has TRBV12-5 and TRBJ2-5; tentatively, D is TRBD1 (5 bases). The germline V gene encodes CDR1 LGHNT and CDR2 FRNRAP. The V end was cut by 5 bases, the J end by 4 bases, with 11 bases between. This CDR3 is 13 amino acids long. In nucleotides, the CDR3 is TGTGCTAGTGGTGCGACAGATGGAGAGACCCAGTACTTC. It codes for CASGATDGETQYF.

This chain uses TRBV7-8 with TRBJ1-1, with 9 bases that match TRBD1. Germline CDR1 and CDR2: SGHVS and FQNEAQ. V trimming: 0 bases; J trimming: 9 bases; junction bases outside the gene matches: 11. The CDR3 consists of 16 residues. The CDR3 bases are TGTGCCAGCAGCTTAGCGCTGGACAGGGGTTGGGGACAAGCTTTCTTT. The encoded protein is CASSLALDRGWGQAFF. Full variable domain (outside the CDR3, taken from reference TRBV7-8 and TRBJ1-1): GAGVSQSPRYKVAKRGQDVALRCDPISGHVSLFWYQQALGQGPEFLTYFQNEAQLDKSGLPSDRFFAERPEGSVSTLKIQRTQQEDSAVYLCASSLALDRGWGQAFFGQGTRLTVV.

CDR3: CASSYLRARGASNQPQHF. Here the CDR3 DNA reads TGTGCCAGCAGTTACTTGCGGGCTAGAGGGGCTAGCAATCAGCCCCAGCATTTT. The chain couples TRBV6-2 or TRBV6-3 to TRBJ1-5, with D possibly TRBD1 on 5 matching bases. Trimming stripped 1 base from V and 0 bases from J, with 16 bases between. Germline V CDR1 and CDR2: MNHEY, SVGEGT. CDR3 length equals 18 residues.

The genes are TRBV7-3 and TRBJ2-2; D may be TRBD2 (7 bases). This CDR3 comprises 14 residues. V was shortened by 8 bases and J by 2 bases, with 12 bases between the two germline ends. Looked up from germline, CDR1 is SGHTA and CDR2 is FQGTGA. The CDR3 coding sequence is TGTGCCAGCCGGGCGGGGGCCAACACCGGGGAGCTGTTTTTT. This encodes CASRAGANTGELFF.

V usage is TRBV28 and J usage is TRBJ2-7, with no clear D. There are 15 residues in the CDR3. V was pared by 8 bases and J by 1 base, with 18 bases between. CDR1 is MDHEN and CDR2 is SYDVKM in the germline V gene. Here the CDR3 DNA reads TGTGCCAGCGTCCGGCGAACAAGATCTTCCTACGAGCAGTACTTC. Residues: CASVRRTRSSYEQYF. The variable domain in full, completed from reference TRBV28 and TRBJ2-7, reads DVKVTQSSRYLVKRTGEKVFLECVQDMDHENMFWYRQDPGLGLRLIYFSYDVKMKEKGDIPEGYSVSREKKERFSLILESASTNQTSMYLCASVRRTRSSYEQYFGPGTRLTVT.

This clone was detected a few times. The V call is TRBV11-2, the J call TRBJ2-1, with a possible D match to TRBD1 (6 bases). This CDR3 has 13 amino acids. Germline lookup yields CDR1 SGHAT and CDR2 FQNNGV. Trimming cost V 3 bases and J 5 bases, with 8 bases left between them. The CDR3 bases are TGTGCCAGCAGCTTCAGGGGTAACAATGAGCAGTTCTTC. This translates into CASSFRGNNEQFF.

This clone has ten or more counts. The gene calls are TRBV3-1 (or the pseudogene TRBV3-2) and TRBJ1-1; 8 nucleotides agree with TRBD1. The CDR3 extends over 16 amino acids. Germline assignment: CDR1 LGHDT and CDR2 YNNKEL (reference sequence). J lost 7 bases, V lost 1 base, and 11 bases had no gene match. Written as DNA, the CDR3 is TGTGCCAGCAGCCAAGTTTTTCGGACAGGGTCGGGTGAAGCTTTCTTT. Its protein product is CASSQVFRTGSGEAFF.

This clone was observed once. The chain recombines TRBV11-1 with TRBJ1-6, with a weak D call TRBD1 (5 bases). CDR3 length: 14 residues. Germline loops: CDR1 SGHAT, CDR2 FQDESV (reference sequence). V was pared by 1 base and J by 9 bases, with 10 bases between. CDR3 region: CASSLVSGASPLHF. Written as DNA, the CDR3 is TGTGCCAGCAGCTTAGTTTCCGGGGCTTCACCCCTCCACTTT.

V and J are TRBV28 and TRBJ1-5; TRBD1 might be the D (6 bases). The V end lost 6 bases, the J end lost 2 bases, and 17 bases lay between the germline ends. CDR3 length: 16 residues. Looked up from germline, CDR1 is MDHEN and CDR2 is SYDVKM. In nucleotides, the CDR3 is TGTGCCAGCAGACGCGCAGGGGTAAGGGGCAATCAGCCCCAGCATTTT. Its protein is CASRRAGVRGNQPQHF.

The chain employs TRBV2 and TRBJ1-5, with 7 bases matching TRBD1. The V gene end was trimmed by 6 bases and the J gene end by 2 bases; junction bases not matched to a gene: 1. Per the germline V gene, CDR1 is SNHLY and CDR2 is FYNNEI. The CDR3 is made up of 13 amino acids. The CDR3 nucleotides are TGTGCCAGCAGCGGACAGGGCAATCAGCCCCAGCATTTT. It codes for CASSGQGNQPQHF.